This T cell receptor beta chain is from a study of blood T cell repertoires in COVID-19. The V gene end was trimmed by 3 bases and the J gene end by 4 bases; junction bases not matched to a gene: 11. This CDR3 contains 17 residues. In germline, CDR1 is LNHDA, CDR2 SQIVND (reference sequence). The data were produced by immunoSEQ multiplex PCR, yet TCRdb's version contains in-frame clones alone and is incomplete. Of 100,000 to 150,000 clones listed, 79% are singletons. Specimen: peripheral blood. The chain carries TRBV19 and TRBJ2-4, with 8 bases matching TRBD1. The sequence derives from a middle-aged man with active or convalescent COVID-19. The CDR3 sequence: CASSIPLGQGVKNIQYF. The CDR3 DNA sequence: TGTGCCAGTAGTATTCCCCTCGGACAGGGAGTGAAAAACATTCAGTACTTC. Together with reference TRBV19 and TRBJ2-4, the CDR3 gives the full variable domain: DGGITQSPKYLFRKEGQNVTLSCEQNLNHDAMYWYRQDPGQGLRLIYYSQIVNDFQKGDIAEGYSVSREKKESFPLTVTSAQKNPTAFYLCASSIPLGQGVKNIQYFGAGTRLSVL.